Presented here are 10 T cell receptor beta chains from one specimen sequenced in a study of shared clonotypes between healthy human individuals. Profiling relied on immunoSEQ multiplex PCR, and the TCRdb table lists in-frame clones only, not all of them. The sample records 1,400,000 or so clones, 98% being singletons. The sequenced sample was naive CD4+ T cells sorted from blood. Subset: CD45RA+ positively selected. These receptors were taken from a man aged 25-45 years in good health.

The chain employs TRBV6-1 and TRBJ2-2; tentatively, D is TRBD1 (5 bases). The germline V and J ends were trimmed by 8 bases and 4 bases, with 14 bases remaining between them. The germline CDR1 and CDR2 sequences are MNHNS and SASEGT. This CDR3 contains 14 residues. The chain's CDR3 is CASGPNQGTGELFF. CDR3 bases: TGTGCCAGCGGACCTAACCAGGGCACCGGGGAGCTGTTTTTT.

CDR3 sequence (DNA): TGTGCCATCAGTGGAGTCTTCGAGCAGTACTTC. It yields the protein CAISGVFEQYF. The chain carries TRBV10-3 and TRBJ2-7; D gene uncertain. The CDR3 extends over 11 amino acids. CDR1 ENHRY and CDR2 SYGVKD come from the germline V gene. V gave up 4 bases and J gave up 6 bases, with 7 bases separating them.

This sequence joins TRBV14 and TRBJ1-1, with D perhaps matching TRBD1 (6 bases). The ends were cut back, 2 bases at V and 6 bases at J, with 16 bases in the middle. The germline CDR1 and CDR2 sequences are SGHDN and FVKESK. The CDR3 is 15 residues long. CDR3 sequence (DNA): TGTGCCAGCAGCCAATCAGGCAGGGGAATATCTGAAGCTTTCTTT. This codes for CASSQSGRGISEAFF. Together with reference TRBV14 and TRBJ1-1, the CDR3 gives the full variable domain: EAGVTQFPSHSVIEKGQTVTLRCDPISGHDNLYWYRRVMGKEIKFLLHFVKESKQDESGMPNNRFLAERTGGTYSTLKVQPAELEDSGVYFCASSQSGRGISEAFFGQGTRLTVV.

V is TRBV6-5 and J is TRBJ1-2, with 7 bases lining up with TRBD1. This CDR3 contains 12 residues. The V segment lost 5 bases and the J segment 9 bases; nucleotides outside the gene matches: 6. Per the germline V gene, CDR1 is MNHEY and CDR2 is SVGAGI. The DNA for the CDR3 is TGTGCCAGCAGTACCAGACAGGGCAGCTACACCTTC. Translation gives CASSTRQGSYTF.

In its sample, this clone was seen once. The V gene is TRBV5-1, the J gene TRBJ2-3; perhaps TRBD1 as D (6 bases). Trimming shortened V by 2 bases and J by 1 base, and 11 bases separated the two germline ends. The CDR3 spans 15 residues. Germline V gives CDR1 SGHRS, CDR2 YFSETQ. The CDR3, as DNA: TGCGCCAGCAGCTTTCTTTCAGGGGGCACAGATACGCAGTATTTT. It codes for CASSFLSGGTDTQYF. The full variable domain, in which reference TRBV5-1 and TRBJ2-3 provide the parts outside the CDR3, is KAGVTQTPRYLIKTRGQQVTLSCSPISGHRSVSWYQQTPGQGLQFLFEYFSETQRNKGNFPGRFSGRQFSNSRSEMNVSTLELGDSALYLCASSFLSGGTDTQYFGPGTRLTVL.

This clone was seen a single time. This specimen includes other DNA sequences encoding the same CDR3. The gene calls are TRBV28 and TRBJ2-7; D call uncertain. CDR1 is MDHEN and CDR2 is SYDVKM in the germline V gene. V dropped 5 bases and J dropped 2 bases, with 7 bases sitting between them. CDR3 length: 12 residues. The CDR3 spells CASSPSAYEQYF. In nucleotides, the CDR3 is TGTGCCAGCAGTCCCAGTGCCTACGAGCAGTACTTC. The whole variable domain, remainder taken from reference TRBV28 and TRBJ2-7, is DVKVTQSSRYLVKRTGEKVFLECVQDMDHENMFWYRQDPGLGLRLIYFSYDVKMKEKGDIPEGYSVSREKKERFSLILESASTNQTSMYLCASSPSAYEQYFGPGTRLTVT.

The rearrangement links TRBV27 to TRBJ2-3; D may be TRBD1 or TRBD2 (5 bases each). Trimming took 4 bases from V and 11 from J, leaving 10 bases between them. From germline, CDR1 is MNHEY and CDR2 SMNVEV (reference sequence). The CDR3 contains 11 residues. CDR3: CASSWGSLQYF. The CDR3 DNA reads TGTGCCAGCAGTTGGGGGTCCCTGCAGTATTTT.

The gene calls are TRBV28 and TRBJ2-1; no firm D call. The V end was cut by 9 bases, the J end by 5 bases, with 17 bases between. CDR3 size: 14 residues. Germline V gene lookup returns CDR1 MDHEN and CDR2 SYDVKM. CDR3 protein: CASSLTPENNEQFF. The CDR3 coding sequence is TGTGCCAGTTCACTTACACCGGAAAACAATGAGCAGTTCTTC. Full variable domain (remainder filled in from reference TRBV28 and TRBJ2-1): DVKVTQSSRYLVKRTGEKVFLECVQDMDHENMFWYRQDPGLGLRLIYFSYDVKMKEKGDIPEGYSVSREKKERFSLILESASTNQTSMYLCASSLTPENNEQFFGPGTRLTVL.

The chain carries TRBV28 and TRBJ1-2; TRBD1 matches 7 bases. CDR1 MDHEN and CDR2 SYDVKM come from the germline V gene. V lost 5 bases, J lost 6 bases, and 9 bases stayed unmatched. This CDR3 region has 14 residues. CDR3 coding DNA: TGTGCCAGCAGTACCTCCGGTACAGGGGATGGCTACACCTTC. Translated, it gives CASSTSGTGDGYTF.

This clone was counted a single time. The chain links TRBV9 to TRBJ2-7, with D maybe TRBD2 (5 bases). Deletions cut 0 bases from V and 1 base from J, with 11 bases between. The CDR3 spans 15 residues. Germline lookup yields CDR1 SGDLS and CDR2 YYNGEE. CDR3 protein: CASSVEAEWSYEQYF. The DNA for the CDR3 is TGTGCCAGCAGCGTAGAAGCGGAGTGGTCCTACGAGCAGTACTTC.